This TCR beta chain was recovered during a study of T cell repertoires in cytomegalovirus infection. The V end lost 6 bases, the J end lost 3 bases, and 15 bases lay between the germline ends. This CDR3 has 15 amino acids. TCRdb re-called the reads with MiXCR, one entry per CDR3 protein. The profile shows roughly 720,000 distinct CDR3 sequences, 35% of them singletons. This chain links TRBV12-3 or TRBV12-4 with TRBJ2-1; D may be TRBD2 (5 bases). This clonotype was sampled from a human donor in good health (CMV status not recorded). Some clones in this sample may be carry-over from other donors' samples. The specimen sequenced was PBMCs. CDR3 nucleotide sequence: TGTGCCAGCAGACCCGGGATTCAAAACTACAATGAGCAGTTCTTC. This encodes CASRPGIQNYNEQFF.